This is a list of T cell receptor beta chains from one sample in a study of beta chain features in type 1 diabetes. Measured with immunoSEQ multiplex PCR; TCRdb has only the in-frame clones, and not every one. Of around 650,000 clones in the sample, around an eighth were seen once. Sequencing was carried out using naive CD4+ T cells from blood. The receptor set was obtained from a man aged 25 to 40 with type 1 diabetes. The CDR3 runs from the conserved cysteine through the conserved F or W. D genes are given only for firm matches. Some rows have no size entry. The others give once, few or many, or a class for an expanded clone.

abundance	v_gene	d_gene	j_gene	CDR3nt	CDR3aa
NA	TRBV5-4	NA	TRBJ2-1	TGTGCCAGCAGCTTGGGAGCAGGGGCGAGTTACAATGAGCAGTTCTTC	CASSLGAGASYNEQFF
NA	TRBV5-1	NA	TRBJ1-1	TGCGCCAGCAGCTTGGAACAGGTTGGGACTGAAGCTTTCTTT	CASSLEQVGTEAFF
NA	TRBV20-1	NA	TRBJ1-2	TGCAGTGCTAGAGAAGGCTACACCTTC	CSAREGYTF
few	TRBV7-9	NA	TRBJ1-2	TGTGCCAGCAGCTTAGCGCAAGGGGATGGCTACACCTTC	CASSLAQGDGYTF
NA	TRBV2	TRBD1	TRBJ1-5	TGTGCCAGCAGTGAAGGAAACAGGGGGCCCGGGCAGCCCCAGCATTTT	CASSEGNRGPGQPQHF
NA	TRBV4-2	TRBD1	TRBJ2-6	TGTGCCAGCAGCCTTGGACAGGACGTCTCTGGGGCCAACGTCCTGACTTTC	CASSLGQDVSGANVLTF
few	TRBV19	NA	TRBJ2-1	TGTGCCAGTACGGGGGTCGGGGACTACAATGAGCAGTTCTTC	CASTGVGDYNEQFF
few	TRBV12-2	NA	TRBJ1-2	TGTGCAAGTCGCAGGACAGGGGACGCTAACTATGGCTACACCTTC	CASRRTGDANYGYTF
NA	TRBV19	TRBD1	TRBJ2-1	TGTGCCAGTAGTGCACAGGGGGCTGGGAATGAGCAGTTCTTC	CASSAQGAGNEQFF
few	TRBV7-2	NA	TRBJ2-2	TGTGCCAGCAGCTTAGTTTCGTACACCGGGGAGCTGTTTTTT	CASSLVSYTGELFF
NA	TRBV5-1	NA	TRBJ2-7	TGCGCCAGCAGCTCAGAAGTCGGGGGGCGGCCCCCTTCCTACGAGCAGTACTTC	CASSSEVGGRPPSYEQYF
NA	TRBV23-1	TRBD1	TRBJ1-5	TGCGCCAGCAGGTCCGGGACAGGGATCAATCAGCCCCAGCATTTT	CASRSGTGINQPQHF
few	TRBV6-5	NA	TRBJ2-3	TGTGCCAGCAGCCTCCTCGGACAGACAGATACGCAGTATTTT	CASSLLGQTDTQYF
NA	TRBV20-1	NA	TRBJ1-3	TGCAGTGCTCCCGACAGAAACACCATATATTTT	CSAPDRNTIYF
NA	TRBV5-6	NA	TRBJ2-1	TGTGCCAGCAGCTTGTACCGACCCTCGGGGAATGAGCAGTTCTTC	CASSLYRPSGNEQFF
NA	TRBV10-2	TRBD1	TRBJ2-5	TGCGCCAGCAGTGAAACAGGACAGGGGCGAGAGACCCAGTACTTC	CASSETGQGRETQYF
few	TRBV19	TRBD1	TRBJ1-2	TGTGCCAGTAGTATAGATCTCTGGGACAGGGGGCGGGAAGCTGGCTACACCTTC	CASSIDLWDRGREAGYTF
few	TRBV9	NA	TRBJ2-7	TGTGCCAGCAGCGTAGAGGGTCACGAGCAGTACTTC	CASSVEGHEQYF
few	TRBV18	NA	TRBJ1-5	TGTGCCAGCTCACCTCCGGGGGGGAATCAGCCCCAGCATTTT	CASSPPGGNQPQHF
NA	TRBV5-6	NA	TRBJ1-3	TGTGCCAGCAGCTTGGGGCAGCCTGGAAACACCATATATTTT	CASSLGQPGNTIYF